Following are 20 T cell receptor beta chains from one sample sequenced in a study of blood T cells in healthy people across ages. PCR was performed a second time for roughly 6 to 12 cycles using a sample-barcoded 5' primer and a J-beta primer mix. TCRdb re-analysed the 5' RACE reads in MiXCR, keeping a single row per CDR3 protein. The data contain 550,000 to 750,000 distinct CDR3 sequences, roughly 21% of them singletons. Sequencing was carried out using blood. These TCRs come from a man in his sixties or seventies in good health.

A word on this clonotype: One end of the junction varies from germline; a read error may be responsible. The chain has TRBV15 and TRBJ2-4, with D unclear. The CDR3 has 12 residues. The germline gives CDR1 LNHNV, CDR2 YYDKDF (reference sequence). The CDR3 reads CATSRVRNIQYF. CDR3 in DNA: TGCGCCACCAGCAGAGTTCGAAACATTCAGTACTTC.

The sample holds a few counts of this clonotype. The chain is built from TRBV5-1 and TRBJ1-6; the D gene is possibly TRBD1 (6 bases). Germline values: CDR1 SGHRS, CDR2 YFSETQ. The CDR3 consists of 15 residues. V lost 2 bases and J lost 4, with 10 bases in between. The CDR3 here is CASSLTGPYNSPLHF. DNA of the CDR3: TGCGCCAGCAGCTTAACAGGGCCATATAATTCACCCCTCCACTTT.

This chain joins TRBV28 and TRBJ1-2; D gene unclear. Germline CDR1 MDHEN, CDR2 SYDVKM. Trimming removed 6 bases from V and 0 bases from J, with 11 bases in between. The CDR3 totals 14 residues. The CDR3 loop reads CASSSPTSNYGYTF. The CDR3 coding sequence is TGTGCCAGCAGCTCTCCTACGTCTAACTATGGCTACACCTTC.

The chain employs TRBV20-1 and TRBJ2-2; 7 bases match TRBD2. The V and J ends lost 3 bases and 2 bases, in that order; junction bases with no gene match: 6. Germline-derived CDR1 and CDR2 are DFQATT and SNEGSKA (reference sequence). CDR3 size: 15 residues. CDR3: CSARASGYNTGELFF. The CDR3 coding sequence is TGCAGTGCTAGGGCTAGCGGATATAACACCGGGGAGCTGTTTTTT.

This sequence joins TRBV29-1 and TRBJ1-1; no reliable D call. The V and J ends lost 0 bases and 7 bases respectively, with 6 bases between them. There are 11 residues in the CDR3. Germline V lookup: CDR1 SQVTM, CDR2 ANQGSEA. The CDR3 DNA is TGCAGCGTTGAAGATCTCAGTGAAGCTTTCTTT. Its translation: CSVEDLSEAFF.

There are a few counts of this clonotype. The rearrangement uses TRBV20-1 and TRBJ2-7; 8 nucleotides match TRBD1. The J call is uncertain, as TRBJ2-5 better fits the DNA end. Germline-derived CDR1 and CDR2 are DFQATT and SNEGSKA (reference sequence). This CDR3 contains 13 residues. This CDR3 is CSARMGQAETQYF. CDR3 nucleotide sequence: TGCAGTGCTAGAATGGGACAGGCAGAGACCCAGTACTTC.

This clonotype has more than one count but fewer than ten. The junction does not match germline at one end; this may be a read error. The chain combines TRBV12-3 or TRBV12-4 with TRBJ2-5; D not resolved. The CDR3 runs 14 residues. The CDR3 DNA reads TGTGCCAGCAGTAAACTTGGAAGGTCGGAGACCCGGTACTTC. The encoded protein is CASSKLGRSETRYF.

This clonotype was seen a few times. The CDR3 nucleotides read TGTGCCAGCAGCTTAGTGCCTAGCGGGTTCAATGAGCAGTTCTTC. Residues: CASSLVPSGFNEQFF. The rearrangement uses TRBV7-3 and TRBJ2-1, with 8 positions matching TRBD2. Germline trimming cut 2 bases from V and 6 bases from J; bases unmatched to any gene: 6. This CDR3 region has 15 residues. Germline-derived CDR1 and CDR2 are SGHTA and FQGTGA.

V gene TRBV7-8 combines with J gene TRBJ2-6; TRBD2 matches at 7 bases. Germline CDR1 SGHVS, CDR2 FQNEAQ. The CDR3 is 18 residues long. The V and J ends lost 4 bases and 9 bases, in that order; junction bases with no gene match: 18. Written as DNA, the CDR3 is TGTGCCAGCAGCTCACTCCTAAGGGACTACTTGAGCGGCAACGTCCTGACTTTC. Its protein product is CASSSLLRDYLSGNVLTF.

This clonotype was detected only a few times. The rearrangement uses TRBV7-9 and TRBJ2-1; D call uncertain. The CDR3 loop spans 13 amino acids. Germline assignment: CDR1 SEHNR and CDR2 FQNEAQ (reference sequence). Trimming left V 5 bases short and J 7 bases short, with 12 bases between. The CDR3 sequence: CASSPVLGNEQFF. DNA for the CDR3: TGTGCCAGCAGCCCCGTTCTAGGGAATGAGCAGTTCTTC.

V gene TRBV25-1 combines with J gene TRBJ2-5; 8 nucleotides align to TRBD2. The V and J ends lost 2 bases and 7 bases, in that order; junction bases with no gene match: 6. Germline lookup yields CDR1 MGHDK and CDR2 SYGVNS. The CDR3 length is 14 residues. CDR3 nucleotide sequence: TGTGCCAGCAGTGAACGGACTAGCAGAGGGACCCAGTACTTC. Protein sequence: CASSERTSRGTQYF.

The gene calls are TRBV4-3 and TRBJ1-1, with D possibly matching TRBD1 (5 bases). Trimming took 0 bases from V and 3 from J, leaving 8 bases between them. Germline loops: CDR1 LGHNA, CDR2 YSLEER. CDR3 length equals 14 residues. CDR3 coding DNA: TGCGCCAGCAGCCAAGAAGGGGCATACACTGAAGCTTTCTTT. It codes for CASSQEGAYTEAFF.

This clonotype was observed at least ten times. The chain uses TRBV5-1 and TRBJ2-6; D ambiguous. The length of the CDR3 is 14 residues. Germline CDR1 is SGHRS and CDR2 is YFSETQ. Trimming pared 5 bases from V and 4 bases from J, leaving 10 bases between. In DNA form, the CDR3 reads TGCGCCAGCAGAAAGTCGGCAGGGGCCAACGTCCTGACTTTC. This encodes CASRKSAGANVLTF.

This clonotype was recorded a few times. V is TRBV4-3 and J is TRBJ2-1, with D perhaps given as TRBD1 or TRBD2 (5 bases each). The end of the DNA is better explained by TRBJ2-5, so the J call may be wrong. Germline V gives CDR1 LGHNA, CDR2 YSLEER. The CDR3 runs 14 residues. The CDR3 DNA follows: TGCGCCAGCAGCCCGGGACCCCTTGGGGAGACCCAGTACTTC. Its translation: CASSPGPLGETQYF.

The chain uses TRBV20-1 and TRBJ2-3; tentatively, D is TRBD2 (5 bases). Trimming stripped 2 bases from V and 9 bases from J, with 9 bases between. This CDR3 region has 11 residues. CDR1 is DFQATT and CDR2 is SNEGSKA in the germline V gene (reference sequence). CDR3 in amino acids: CSARSGPTQYF. Here the CDR3 DNA reads TGCAGTGCTAGAAGCGGACCCACGCAGTATTTT.

The chain recombines TRBV2 with TRBJ2-1, with 9 bases fitting TRBD2. The V segment lost 5 bases and the J segment 4 bases; nucleotides outside the gene matches: 6. CDR3 size: 15 residues. Germline V gene lookup returns CDR1 SNHLY and CDR2 FYNNEI. CDR3 loop: CASSRSGSMYNEQFF. The CDR3 DNA is TGTGCCAGCAGTCGTAGCGGGAGTATGTACAATGAGCAGTTCTTC.

This clonotype appeared a few times. The chain couples TRBV20-1 to TRBJ2-5; 11 bases line up with TRBD2. The J call may be incorrect, as the DNA end agrees better with TRBJ2-7. Germline lookup yields CDR1 DFQATT and CDR2 SNEGSKA (reference sequence). The CDR3 loop spans 14 amino acids. DNA for the CDR3: TGCAGTGCTAGGGGGACTAGCGGTTCCTACGAGCAGTACTTC. It specifies CSARGTSGSYEQYF.

CDR3 residues: CASSTEGGWDEQFF. The CDR3 DNA sequence: TGTGCCAGCAGCACAGAGGGAGGGTGGGATGAGCAGTTCTTC. V and J are TRBV7-3 and TRBJ2-1; the match to TRBD2 covers 7 bases. V was clipped by 5 bases and J by 8 bases; unmatched bases: 9. Germline V gene lookup returns CDR1 SGHTA and CDR2 FQGTGA. The CDR3 loop spans 14 amino acids.

A few counts support this clonotype. The rearrangement links TRBV9 to TRBJ2-1; no clear D gene. Trimming removed 0 bases at V and 6 bases at J, with 10 bases between. Per germline, CDR1 SGDLS and CDR2 YYNGEE. The CDR3 sequence is 14 residues long. In nucleotides, the CDR3 is TGTGCCAGCAGCGTAGGGACCGCTACCAATGAGCAGTTCTTC. Amino acids: CASSVGTATNEQFF.

In this sample, this clonotype turned up many times. This chain connects TRBV6-2 or TRBV6-3 to TRBJ1-2, with 8 bases identical to TRBD1. Trimming removed 10 bases from V and 7 bases from J; junction bases left unmatched: 14. The germline gives CDR1 MNHEY, CDR2 SVGEGT. CDR3 length equals 14 residues. This CDR3 reads CAIIPGQEALGYTF. Here the CDR3 DNA reads TGTGCCATCATTCCGGGACAGGAGGCTCTTGGCTACACCTTC.